These T cell receptor beta chains were read from a single sample in a study of T-cell memory formation after mild COVID-19. TCRdb used MiXCR to reprocess the 5' RACE reads, holding one entry per CDR3 protein. The repertoire has about 400,000 distinct CDR3 sequences, roughly 15% of them found once; the top ten carry under 25%. The sample taken for sequencing was PBMCs or a T cell subset sorted from them (not recorded which). These receptor sequences come from a man younger than 35 who had mild COVID-19 (a few samples of this study predate the infection). Cell type and time point are not known. CDR3s leave out the opening cysteine and the closing phenylalanine or tryptophan. D genes are given only for firm matches.

d_call,v_call,cdr3_aa
NA,TRBV4-1,ASSRKGH
TRBD1,TRBV7-9,ASSLLQGDTGELF
TRBD1,TRBV20-1,SARALNRGRFNYEAF
NA,TRBV7-2,ASSLSLGVGYTEAF
TRBD2,TRBV5-5,ASSAGTTYEQY
NA,TRBV30,AWSVQEGSSYNSPLH
NA,TRBV20-1,SARVISTDTQY
NA,TRBV5-1,ASRKNSGSSYEQY
NA,TRBV7-6,ASSLGTPKRAQY
NA,TRBV7-3,ASSPTRDTRMNEQF
NA,TRBV7-9,ASRPTNQETQY
TRBD1,TRBV7-2,ASSAWDRTGELF
NA,TRBV29-1,SVRQDSGNTIY
NA,TRBV9,ASSIQGKDTQY
NA,TRBV5-6,ASSRGRFDQETQY
NA,TRBV6-5,ASGSGDLYEQY
TRBD1,TRBV20-1,SATLTGGMNTEAF
NA,TRBV9,ASSVWGSHTGELF
NA,TRBV5-1,ASSTAKQGVKTQY
TRBD2,TRBV6-2/TRBV6-3,ASRLRTSGVTGELF
NA,TRBV18,ASSPFNLGSGANVLT
NA,TRBV20-1,SAKGTSTNEKLF
TRBD2,TRBV7-2,ASSISGGGASDTQY
NA,TRBV12-3/TRBV12-4,ASDSRLNTGELF
NA,TRBV12-3/TRBV12-4,ASSFASNSYEQY
NA,TRBV28,ASRGGGPKPQH
NA,TRBV12-3/TRBV12-4,ASSPDPVPGTQY
NA,TRBV28,ASSPYRNYNEQF
NA,TRBV20-1,SARDPYREHTEAF
NA,TRBV3-1,ASSRKGPWARGELF
NA,TRBV7-2,ASSLAQGSRGEKLF
NA,TRBV20-1,GVSGGAEQPQH
TRBD1,TRBV18,ASSPRGGTGGTDTQY